This entry describes one T cell receptor beta chain. Its specificity is not known. The data are from a study of cytomegalovirus exposure and HLA in healthy donors. Study-level findings and limits: Some segments of the V type, notably TRBV6-2 and TRBV6-3, were excluded as indistinguishable. Researchers counted roughly 150 TCR beta chains as cytomegalovirus-associated. Several top significant clusters appeared, in a later analysis, to be linked to common viral pathogens.

The CDR3 length is 13 residues. The trim removed 8 bases at V and 4 bases at J, leaving 5 bases unmatched. Germline V gene lookup returns CDR1 SNHLY and CDR2 FYNNEI. PCR employed 60 Vbeta and 13 Jbeta primers. The repertoire was sequenced with immunoSEQ multiplex PCR; TCRdb's copy has only in-frame clones and lacks some. The sample has tens of thousands of clones, about 75% seen once; the top ten hold more than 2.5%. This sequence was found in a man in his late teens or twenties in good health and CMV-seronegative. The chain links TRBV2 to TRBJ2-5, with 9 nucleotides matching TRBD1. Sample: PBMCs. CDR3: CASLDRGRETQYF. The CDR3 region has the DNA TGTGCCAGCCTGGACAGGGGACGAGAGACCCAGTACTTC.